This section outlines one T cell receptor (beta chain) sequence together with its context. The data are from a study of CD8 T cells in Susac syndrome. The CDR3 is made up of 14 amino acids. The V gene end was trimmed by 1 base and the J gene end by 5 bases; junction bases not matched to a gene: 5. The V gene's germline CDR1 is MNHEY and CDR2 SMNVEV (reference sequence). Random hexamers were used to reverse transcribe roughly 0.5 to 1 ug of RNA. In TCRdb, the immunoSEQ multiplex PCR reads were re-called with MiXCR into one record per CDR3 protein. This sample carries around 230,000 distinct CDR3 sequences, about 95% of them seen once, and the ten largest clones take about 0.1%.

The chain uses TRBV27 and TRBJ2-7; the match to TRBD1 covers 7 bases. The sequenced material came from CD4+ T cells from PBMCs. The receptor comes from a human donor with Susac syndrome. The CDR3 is CASSLLETGHEQYF. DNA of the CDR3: TGTGCCAGCAGTTTATTAGAGACAGGGCACGAGCAGTACTTC.